Reported below is one T cell receptor (beta chain). Authors' methods: Using reference gene primer amplification, nucleated cell counts were estimated. Produced via immunoSEQ multiplex PCR; TCRdb's table is partial and in-frame only. The D gene and trimming were derived from the DNA, and the V and J assignments and clone size from that table. The sample has 150,000 to 200,000 clones, about 79% seen once. The cohort comprised adults aged roughly 18 to 100 years residing in approximately 22 US areas. Recovered Cohort 3 donors showed two negative PCRs, clearance, or symptom resolution. The data stem from a study of blood T cell repertoires in COVID-19. Overall study: Sample material is recorded as cDNA or gDNA derived from T cells, B-cell-depleted T cells, or PBMCs.

Germline-derived CDR1 and CDR2 are SGHRS and YFSETQ. V lost 0 bases, J lost 4 bases, and 14 bases lay in between. This CDR3 region has 16 residues. The chain links TRBV5-1 to TRBJ1-3; D possibly corresponds to TRBD1 (6 bases). Sequencing used PBMCs or T cells enriched from blood (not recorded which). The clonotype originates from a man aged 45-65 years who had recovered from COVID-19. CDR3 nucleotides: TGCGCCAGCAGCTTGGAGGGGGTACAGCAAGGAAACACCATATATTTT. This sequence encodes CASSLEGVQQGNTIYF.